The 2 T cell receptor beta chains reported below all come from one sample, sequenced in a study of identifying expanded T cells in peripheral blood. The method was immunoSEQ multiplex PCR; TCRdb's version includes in-frame clones alone and lacks a portion of them. The sample has fewer than 110,000 clones, around 88% seen once; the top ten hold about a sixth. Input material: blood. These receptors were taken from a person between 18 and 75 years old in good health.

This clone was observed a single time. The chain links TRBV4-1 to TRBJ1-6; D gene ambiguous. V gave up 1 base and J gave up 7 bases, with 5 bases separating them. The CDR3 has 13 amino acids. Germline V gives CDR1 MGHRA, CDR2 YSYEKL. The CDR3 DNA reads as TGCGCCAGCAGCCAAGGGGTAAATTCACCCCTCCACTTT. Protein sequence: CASSQGVNSPLHF.

The V call is TRBV7-9, the J call TRBJ1-4; 9 bases map to TRBD1. The CDR3 sequence is 13 residues long. CDR1 is SEHNR and CDR2 is FQNEAQ in the germline V gene (reference sequence). V shed 4 bases and J 8 bases; nucleotides not matched to a gene: 2. Here the CDR3 reads CASSWTGEEKLFF. CDR3 bases: TGTGCCAGCAGCTGGACAGGGGAAGAAAAACTGTTTTTT. The full variable domain, its missing parts supplied by reference TRBV7-9 and TRBJ1-4, is DTGVSQNPRHKITKRGQNVTFRCDPISEHNRLYWYRQTLGQGPEFLTYFQNEAQLEKSRLLSDRFSAERPKGSFSTLEIQRTEQGDSAMYLCASSWTGEEKLFFGSGTQLSVL.